Following are 11 T cell receptor beta chains from one sample sequenced in a study of blood T cell repertoires in COVID-19. The method was immunoSEQ multiplex PCR; TCRdb's version includes in-frame clones alone and lacks a portion of them. Here the sample spans 50,000 to 75,000 clones, around nine tenths being singletons. Sample: peripheral blood. Receptor source: a man aged 60 to 69 with acute or convalescent COVID-19.

The chain carries TRBV30 and TRBJ1-1, with 7 nucleotides matching TRBD1. Germline lookup yields CDR1 GTSNPN and CDR2 SVGIG (reference sequence). This CDR3 contains 15 residues. J was trimmed by 1 base and V by 2 bases; bases with no gene match: 7. The DNA for the CDR3 is TGTGCCTGGAGTAATGACAGGGTGGGGAACACTGAAGCTTTCTTT. It is translated as CAWSNDRVGNTEAFF.

J is TRBJ1-1 and V is TRBV5-1; the match to TRBD1 covers 7 bases. Looked up from germline, CDR1 is SGHRS and CDR2 is YFSETQ. This CDR3 contains 14 residues. V lost 2 bases to trimming and J lost 0 bases; unmatched junction nucleotides: 1. This CDR3 is CASSFTGVNTEAFF. The CDR3 DNA sequence: TGCGCCAGCAGCTTTACAGGGGTGAACACTGAAGCTTTCTTT.

This chain links TRBV3-1 (or the pseudogene TRBV3-2) with TRBJ1-2; D unresolved. The V end lost 4 bases, the J end lost 7 bases, and 13 bases lay between the germline ends. The CDR3 extends over 13 amino acids. Germline assignment: CDR1 LGHDT and CDR2 YNNKEL (reference sequence). The CDR3 DNA reads as TGTGCCAGCAGCCGCCAAACGGAGAGTGGCTACACCTTC. As protein: CASSRQTESGYTF.

This clone was picked up a small number of times. The CDR3 region is CASSFDQGTQHF. In DNA, the CDR3 is TGTGCCAGCAGCTTCGATCAGGGGACCCAGCATTTT. The chain has TRBV7-9 and TRBJ1-5; D possibly corresponds to TRBD1 (6 bases). Germline V gene lookup returns CDR1 SEHNR and CDR2 FQNEAQ (reference sequence). The CDR3 runs to 12 residues. Trimming removed 3 bases from V and 11 bases from J, with 11 bases in between.

The V and J genes are TRBV18 and TRBJ1-1, with TRBD1 matching over 7 bases. The CDR3 runs 17 residues. The V gene's germline CDR1 is KGHSH and CDR2 LQKENI. The V and J ends lost 4 bases and 6 bases, in that order; junction bases with no gene match: 17. CDR3 nucleotides: TGTGCCAGCTCACTGAGACAGGGAACCCCTCTAGGTTCTGAAGCTTTCTTT. Encoded protein: CASSLRQGTPLGSEAFF. The full variable domain, rest sourced from reference TRBV18 and TRBJ1-1, is NAGVMQNPRHLVRRRGQEARLRCSPMKGHSHVYWYRQLPEEGLKFMVYLQKENIIDESGMPKERFSAEFPKEGPSILRIQQVVRGDSAAYFCASSLRQGTPLGSEAFFGQGTRLTVV.

This clone showed up just once. The chain uses TRBV3-1 (or the pseudogene TRBV3-2) and TRBJ1-6; 9 nucleotides line up with TRBD1. The germline gives CDR1 LGHDT, CDR2 YNNKEL (reference sequence). The CDR3 has 14 residues. V was pared by 5 bases and J by 9 bases, with 5 bases of the junction left unmatched. This CDR3 reads CASSNRGPGSPLHF. The CDR3 nucleotides are TGTGCCAGCAGCAACAGGGGGCCGGGTTCACCCCTCCACTTT.

This chain links TRBV7-9 with TRBJ2-3, with D possibly matching TRBD2 (6 bases). V lost 4 bases and J 1 base, leaving 6 bases between the germline ends. Germline CDR1 SEHNR, CDR2 FQNEAQ (reference sequence). The CDR3 has 13 amino acids. CDR3: CASSSGGTDTQYF. As DNA, the CDR3 is TGTGCCAGCAGCTCGGGGGGCACAGATACGCAGTATTTT.

DNA of the CDR3: TGCGCCAGCAGTTCAACAGGGGTCATGAACACTGAAGCTTTCTTT. Translated: CASSSTGVMNTEAFF. J is TRBJ1-1 and V is TRBV5-1; 7 positions match TRBD1. The CDR3 runs 15 residues. Germline V gene lookup returns CDR1 SGHRS and CDR2 YFSETQ. Trimming took 5 bases from V and 0 from J; bases not matched to a gene: 7.

This clone appeared once. This chain links TRBV14 with TRBJ1-1, with TRBD1 matching over 7 bases. Germline lookup yields CDR1 SGHDN and CDR2 FVKESK. The junction had 5 bases not matched to a gene; V was cut back by 1 base and J by 0 bases. The CDR3 covers 16 residues. CDR3 sequence: CASSQGPQGMNTEAFF. In DNA, the CDR3 is TGTGCCAGCAGCCAAGGGCCACAGGGGATGAACACTGAAGCTTTCTTT.

V and J are TRBV5-4 and TRBJ2-7; 8 bases align to TRBD2. J lost 5 bases, V lost 1 base, and 2 bases had no gene match. CDR3 length: 13 amino acids. Germline CDR1 and CDR2: SGHNT and YYREEE (reference sequence). The CDR3 sequence is CASSLTGGHEQYF. The CDR3 DNA reads as TGTGCCAGCAGCTTGACGGGGGGGCACGAGCAGTACTTC. Full variable domain (outside the CDR3, taken from reference TRBV5-4 and TRBJ2-7): ETGVTQSPTHLIKTRGQQVTLRCSSQSGHNTVSWYQQALGQGPQFIFQYYREEENGRGNFPPRFSGLQFPNYSSELNVNALELDDSALYLCASSLTGGHEQYFGPGTRLTVT.

The chain uses TRBV19 and TRBJ1-5, with D possibly being TRBD1 (5 bases). V dropped 5 bases and J dropped 2 bases, with 10 bases sitting between them. This CDR3 has 14 residues. Germline CDR1 is LNHDA and CDR2 is SQIVND (reference sequence). The CDR3 nucleotides read TGTGCCAGTAGTTCGACAGCGCGCAATCAGCCCCAGCATTTT. Its protein is CASSSTARNQPQHF.